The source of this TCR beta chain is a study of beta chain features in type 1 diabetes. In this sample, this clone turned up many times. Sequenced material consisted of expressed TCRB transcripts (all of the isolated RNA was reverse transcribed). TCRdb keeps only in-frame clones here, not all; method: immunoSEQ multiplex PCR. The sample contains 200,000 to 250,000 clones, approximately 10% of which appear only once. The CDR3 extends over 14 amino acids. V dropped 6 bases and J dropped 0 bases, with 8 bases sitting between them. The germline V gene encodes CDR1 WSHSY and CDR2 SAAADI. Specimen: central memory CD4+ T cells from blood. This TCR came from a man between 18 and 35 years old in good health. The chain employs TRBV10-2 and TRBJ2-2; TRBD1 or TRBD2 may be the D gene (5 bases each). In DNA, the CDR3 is TGCGCCAGCAGGGGACCCACGAACACCGGGGAGCTGTTTTTT. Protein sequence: CASRGPTNTGELFF.